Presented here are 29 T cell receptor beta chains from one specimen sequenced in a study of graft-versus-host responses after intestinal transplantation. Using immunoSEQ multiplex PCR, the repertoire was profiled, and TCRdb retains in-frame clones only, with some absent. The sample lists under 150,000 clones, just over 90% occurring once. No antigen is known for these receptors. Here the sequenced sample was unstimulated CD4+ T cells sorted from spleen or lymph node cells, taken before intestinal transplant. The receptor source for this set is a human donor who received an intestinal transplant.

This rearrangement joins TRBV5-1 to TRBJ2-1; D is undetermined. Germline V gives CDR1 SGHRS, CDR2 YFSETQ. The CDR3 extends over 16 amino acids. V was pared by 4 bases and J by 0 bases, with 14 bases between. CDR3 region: CASSLVYTSSYNEQFF. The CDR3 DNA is TGCGCCAGCAGCCTAGTCTACACGAGCTCCTACAATGAGCAGTTCTTC.

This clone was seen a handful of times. In DNA, the CDR3 is TGTGCCAGCAGCTTCGGGACAGCAAATTCACCCCTCCACTTT. It encodes CASSFGTANSPLHF. The chain employs TRBV5-6 and TRBJ1-6; 7 nucleotides line up with TRBD1. The CDR3 loop spans 14 amino acids. V shed 2 bases and J 7 bases; nucleotides not matched to a gene: 3. Per germline, CDR1 SGHDT and CDR2 YYEEEE.

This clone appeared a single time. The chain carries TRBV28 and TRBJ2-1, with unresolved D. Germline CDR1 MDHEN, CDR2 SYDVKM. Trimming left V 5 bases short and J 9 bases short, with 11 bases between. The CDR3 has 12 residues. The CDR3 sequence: CASSRVTSEQFF. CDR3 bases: TGTGCCAGCAGTCGGGTTACAAGTGAGCAGTTCTTC.

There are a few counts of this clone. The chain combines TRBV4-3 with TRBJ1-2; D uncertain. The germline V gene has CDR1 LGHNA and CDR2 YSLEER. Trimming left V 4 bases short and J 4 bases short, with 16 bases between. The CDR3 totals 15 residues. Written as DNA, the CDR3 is TGCGCCAGCAGCCGTGTCCGTGGCATGTCCTATGGCTACACCTTC. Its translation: CASSRVRGMSYGYTF.

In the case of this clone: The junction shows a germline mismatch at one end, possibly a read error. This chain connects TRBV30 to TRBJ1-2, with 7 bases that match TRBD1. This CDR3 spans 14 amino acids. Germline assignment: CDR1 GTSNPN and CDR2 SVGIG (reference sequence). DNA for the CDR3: TGTGCCTGGAGTCCAGGGGGTGGAGGGTATGACTACACCTTC. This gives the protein CAWSPGGGGYDYTF. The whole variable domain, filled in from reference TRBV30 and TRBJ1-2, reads SQTIHQWPATLVQPVGSPLSLECTVEGTSNPNLYWYRQAAGRGLQLLFYSVGIGQISSEVPQNLSASRPQDRQFILSSKKLLLSDSGFYLCAWSPGGGGYDYTFGSGTRLTVV.

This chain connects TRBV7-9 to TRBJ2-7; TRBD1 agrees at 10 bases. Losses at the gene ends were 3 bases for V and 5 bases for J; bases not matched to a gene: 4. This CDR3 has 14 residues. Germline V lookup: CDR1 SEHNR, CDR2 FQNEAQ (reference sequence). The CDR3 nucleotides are TGTGCCAGCAGCTTTCGACAGGGGGCTAACGAGCAGTACTTC. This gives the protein CASSFRQGANEQYF.

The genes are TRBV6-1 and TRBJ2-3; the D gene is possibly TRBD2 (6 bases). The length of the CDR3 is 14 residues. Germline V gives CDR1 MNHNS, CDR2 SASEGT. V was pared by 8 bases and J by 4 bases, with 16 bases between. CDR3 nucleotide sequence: TGTGCCAGCGAGAAAAGACTAGATCCAGATACGCAGTATTTT. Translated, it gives CASEKRLDPDTQYF.

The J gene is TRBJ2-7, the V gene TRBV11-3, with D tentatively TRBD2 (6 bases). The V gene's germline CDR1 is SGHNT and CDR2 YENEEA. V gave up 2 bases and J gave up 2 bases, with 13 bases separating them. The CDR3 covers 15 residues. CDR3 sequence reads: CASSLNSGSTYEQYF. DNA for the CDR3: TGTGCCAGCAGCTTAAATAGCGGCTCAACCTACGAGCAGTACTTC.

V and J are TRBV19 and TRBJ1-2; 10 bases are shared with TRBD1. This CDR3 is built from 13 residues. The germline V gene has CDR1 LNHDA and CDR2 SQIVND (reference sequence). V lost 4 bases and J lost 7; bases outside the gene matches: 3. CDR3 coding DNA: TGTGCCAGTAGTAGGGACAGGGGATCTGGCTACACCTTC. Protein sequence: CASSRDRGSGYTF.

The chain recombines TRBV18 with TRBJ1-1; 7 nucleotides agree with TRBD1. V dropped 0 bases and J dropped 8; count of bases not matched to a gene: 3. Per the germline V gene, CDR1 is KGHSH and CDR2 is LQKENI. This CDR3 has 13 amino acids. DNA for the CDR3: TGTGCCAGCTCACCACCCTCGGACAGGGAAGCTTTCTTT. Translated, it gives CASSPPSDREAFF.

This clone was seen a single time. The CDR3 DNA reads as TGTGCCAGCAAACAGGACAGCACCTACGAGCAGTACTTC. It specifies CASKQDSTYEQYF. The genes are TRBV28 and TRBJ2-7; D might be TRBD1 (6 bases). CDR1 and CDR2 from the germline V gene are MDHEN and SYDVKM. V was clipped by 7 bases and J by 2 bases, with 12 bases between them. CDR3 length: 13 amino acids.

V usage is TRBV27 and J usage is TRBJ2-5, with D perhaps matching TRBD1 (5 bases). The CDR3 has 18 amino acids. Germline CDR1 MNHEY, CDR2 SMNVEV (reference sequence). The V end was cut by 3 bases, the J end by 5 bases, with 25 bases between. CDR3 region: CASSFSHGASVEWETQYF. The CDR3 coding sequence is TGTGCCAGCAGTTTCTCCCATGGGGCCAGCGTTGAGTGGGAGACCCAGTACTTC.

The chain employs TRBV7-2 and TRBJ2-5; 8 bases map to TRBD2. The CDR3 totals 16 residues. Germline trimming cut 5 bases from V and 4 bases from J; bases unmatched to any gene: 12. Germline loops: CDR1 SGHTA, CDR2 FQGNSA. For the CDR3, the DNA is TGTGCCAGCAGCCTCAGGACTAGCCCCGTCGGAGAGACCCAGTACTTC. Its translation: CASSLRTSPVGETQYF.

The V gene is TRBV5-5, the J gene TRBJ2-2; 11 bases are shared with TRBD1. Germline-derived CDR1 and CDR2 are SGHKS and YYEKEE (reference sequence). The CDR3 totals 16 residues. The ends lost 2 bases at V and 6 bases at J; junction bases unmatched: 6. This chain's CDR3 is CASSFRTGGLAGELFF. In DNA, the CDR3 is TGTGCCAGCAGCTTTCGGACAGGGGGCCTCGCCGGGGAGCTGTTTTTT.

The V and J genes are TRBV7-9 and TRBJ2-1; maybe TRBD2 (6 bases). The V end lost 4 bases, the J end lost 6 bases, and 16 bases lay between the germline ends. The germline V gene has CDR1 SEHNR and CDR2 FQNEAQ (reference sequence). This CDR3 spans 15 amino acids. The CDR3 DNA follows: TGTGCCAGCAGCTCGACTAGGTTTAGAGGCAATGAGCAGTTCTTC. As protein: CASSSTRFRGNEQFF. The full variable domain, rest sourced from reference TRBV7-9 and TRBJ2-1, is DTGVSQNPRHKITKRGQNVTFRCDPISEHNRLYWYRQTLGQGPEFLTYFQNEAQLEKSRLLSDRFSAERPKGSFSTLEIQRTEQGDSAMYLCASSSTRFRGNEQFFGPGTRLTVL.

The CDR3 region has the DNA TGTGCCAGCAGTGAAGTGACTGCTCCTTATGGCTACACCTTC. It yields the protein CASSEVTAPYGYTF. The chain carries TRBV6-1 and TRBJ1-2; D gene unclear. This CDR3 region has 14 residues. Germline CDR1 is MNHNS and CDR2 is SASEGT. V gave up 1 base and J gave up 5 bases, with 11 bases separating them.

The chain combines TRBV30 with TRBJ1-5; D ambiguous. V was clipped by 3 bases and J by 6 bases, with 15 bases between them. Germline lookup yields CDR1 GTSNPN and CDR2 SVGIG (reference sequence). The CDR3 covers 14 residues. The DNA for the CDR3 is TGTGCCTGGAGCAGTTGGGGAGCGGGTCAGCCCCAGCATTTT. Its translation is CAWSSWGAGQPQHF.

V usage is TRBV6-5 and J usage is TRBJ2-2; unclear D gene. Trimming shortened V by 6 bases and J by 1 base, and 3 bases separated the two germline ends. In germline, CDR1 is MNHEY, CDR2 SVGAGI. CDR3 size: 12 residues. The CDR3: CASSMNTGELFF. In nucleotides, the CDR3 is TGTGCCAGCAGCATGAACACCGGGGAGCTGTTTTTT.

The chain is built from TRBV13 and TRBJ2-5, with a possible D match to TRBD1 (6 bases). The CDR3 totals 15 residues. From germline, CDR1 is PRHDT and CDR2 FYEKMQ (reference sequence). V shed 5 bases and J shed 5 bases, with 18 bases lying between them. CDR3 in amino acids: CASSPRQADRETQYF. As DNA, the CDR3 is TGTGCCAGCAGCCCGCGACAGGCTGATAGGGAGACCCAGTACTTC.

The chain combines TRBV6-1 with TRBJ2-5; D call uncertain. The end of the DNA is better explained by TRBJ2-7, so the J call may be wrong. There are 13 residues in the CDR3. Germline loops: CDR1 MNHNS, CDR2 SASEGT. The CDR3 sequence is CASSAVTDYEQYF. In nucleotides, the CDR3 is TGTGCCAGCAGTGCCGTTACGGACTACGAGCAGTACTTC.

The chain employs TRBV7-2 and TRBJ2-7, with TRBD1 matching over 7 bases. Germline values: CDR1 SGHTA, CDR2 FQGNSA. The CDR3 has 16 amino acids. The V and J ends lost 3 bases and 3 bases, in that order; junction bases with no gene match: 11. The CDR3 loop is CASSLRGPISHYEQYF. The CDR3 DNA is TGTGCCAGCAGCTTGAGGGGGCCCATAAGCCACTACGAGCAGTACTTC.

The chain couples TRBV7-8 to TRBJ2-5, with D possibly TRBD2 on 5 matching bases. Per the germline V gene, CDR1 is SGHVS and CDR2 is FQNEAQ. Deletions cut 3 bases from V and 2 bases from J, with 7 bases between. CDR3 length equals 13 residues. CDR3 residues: CASSFRDQETQYF. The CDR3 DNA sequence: TGTGCCAGCAGCTTCCGGGATCAAGAGACCCAGTACTTC.

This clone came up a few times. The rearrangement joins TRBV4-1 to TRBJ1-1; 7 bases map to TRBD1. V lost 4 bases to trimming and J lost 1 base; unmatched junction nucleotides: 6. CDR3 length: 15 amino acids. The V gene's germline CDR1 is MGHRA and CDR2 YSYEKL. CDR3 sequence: CASSLRDSTNTEAFF. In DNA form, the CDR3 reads TGCGCCAGCAGCCTCCGGGACAGTACGAACACTGAAGCTTTCTTT.

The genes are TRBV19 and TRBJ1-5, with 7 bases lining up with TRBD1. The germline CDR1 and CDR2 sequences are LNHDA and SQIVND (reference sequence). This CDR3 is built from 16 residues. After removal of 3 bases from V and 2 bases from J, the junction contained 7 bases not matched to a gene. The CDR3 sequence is CASSIGDSLGNQPQHF. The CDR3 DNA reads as TGTGCCAGTAGTATTGGGGACAGTCTGGGCAATCAGCCCCAGCATTTT.

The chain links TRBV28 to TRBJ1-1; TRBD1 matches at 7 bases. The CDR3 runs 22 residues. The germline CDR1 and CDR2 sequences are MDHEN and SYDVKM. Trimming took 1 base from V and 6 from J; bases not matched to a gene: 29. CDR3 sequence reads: CASSLFQLPHRDRFKNNAEAFF. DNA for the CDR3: TGTGCCAGCAGTTTATTCCAACTCCCTCACCGGGACAGATTCAAAAATAACGCTGAAGCTTTCTTT.

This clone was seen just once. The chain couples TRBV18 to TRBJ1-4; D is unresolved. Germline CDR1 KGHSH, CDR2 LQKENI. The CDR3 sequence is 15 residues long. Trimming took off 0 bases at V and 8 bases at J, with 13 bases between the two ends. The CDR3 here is CASSPPSGTVEKLFF. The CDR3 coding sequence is TGTGCCAGCTCACCACCCTCAGGCACAGTAGAAAAACTGTTTTTT.

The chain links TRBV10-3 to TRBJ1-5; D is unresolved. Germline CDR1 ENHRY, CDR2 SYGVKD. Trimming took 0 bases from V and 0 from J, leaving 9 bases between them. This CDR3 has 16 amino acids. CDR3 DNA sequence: TGTGCCATCAGTGAGTCCGGAGGGAGTAGCAATCAGCCCCAGCATTTT. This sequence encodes CAISESGGSSNQPQHF.

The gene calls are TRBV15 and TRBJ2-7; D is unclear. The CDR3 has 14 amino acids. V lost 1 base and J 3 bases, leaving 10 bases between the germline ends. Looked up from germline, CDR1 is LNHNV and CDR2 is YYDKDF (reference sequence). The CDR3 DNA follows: TGTGCCACCAGCAGAGTTGCTCCCGGCTACGAGCAGTACTTC. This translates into CATSRVAPGYEQYF.

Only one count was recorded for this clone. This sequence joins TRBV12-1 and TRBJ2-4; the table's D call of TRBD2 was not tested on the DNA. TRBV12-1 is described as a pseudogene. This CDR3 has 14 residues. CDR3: CALADSVCKNIQYF. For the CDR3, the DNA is TGTGCACTAGCCGATAGCGTTTGCAAAAACATTCAGTACTTC.